The present T cell receptor beta chain was sequenced within a study of CD8 T cells in ankylosing spondylitis. General study results and limits: For ankylosing spondylitis blood, a TCR beta motif of seven to nine highly homologous variants appeared characteristic.

As the method for making TCR beta libraries, quantitative 5'-RACE with molecular barcodes was used. TCRdb called the 5' RACE reads again in MiXCR, with one record for every CDR3 protein. The sample yields 250,000 or so distinct CDR3 sequences, 18% seen once. On this clonotype itself: Its antigen is as yet unknown.

Trimming stripped 0 bases from V and 2 bases from J, with 14 bases between. CDR1 and CDR2 (germline): DFQATT, SNEGSKA (reference sequence). This CDR3 is 16 amino acids long. The specimen was blood, either unsorted or a sorted T cell fraction (not recorded which). This receptor was taken from a male donor with ankylosing spondylitis or in good health (not recorded which). The chain joins TRBV20-1 to TRBJ2-1, with D perhaps being TRBD1 or TRBD2 (5 bases each). DNA for the CDR3: TGCAGTGCTAGAGATGACGGGGCTTGGCCCTACAATGAGCAGTTCTTC. Its protein product is CSARDDGAWPYNEQFF.